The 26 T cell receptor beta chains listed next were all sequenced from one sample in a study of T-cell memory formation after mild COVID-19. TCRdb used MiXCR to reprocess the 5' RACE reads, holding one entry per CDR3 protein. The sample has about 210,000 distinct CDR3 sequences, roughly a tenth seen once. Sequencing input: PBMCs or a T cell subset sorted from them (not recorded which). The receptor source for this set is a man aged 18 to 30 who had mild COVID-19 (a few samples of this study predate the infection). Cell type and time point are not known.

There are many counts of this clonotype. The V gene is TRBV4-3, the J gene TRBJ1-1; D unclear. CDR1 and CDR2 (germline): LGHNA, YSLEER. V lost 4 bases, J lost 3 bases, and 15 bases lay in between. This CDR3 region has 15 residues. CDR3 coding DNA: TGCGCCAGCAGCCGGTTGACATCCGGGGACACTGAAGCTTTCTTT. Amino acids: CASSRLTSGDTEAFF.

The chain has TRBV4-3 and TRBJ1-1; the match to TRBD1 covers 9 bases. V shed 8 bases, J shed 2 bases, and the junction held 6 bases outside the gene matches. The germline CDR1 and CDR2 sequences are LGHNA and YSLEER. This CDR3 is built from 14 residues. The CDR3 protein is CASGYTGGNTEAFF. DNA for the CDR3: TGCGCCAGCGGTTATACAGGGGGCAACACTGAAGCTTTCTTT.

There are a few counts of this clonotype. DNA of the CDR3: TGTGCTAGTGGTCTCCACGGGACGACCCCCCAGTACTTC. Protein sequence: CASGLHGTTPQYF. The rearrangement uses TRBV12-5 and TRBJ2-5; D is possibly TRBD1 or TRBD2 (5 bases each). The CDR3 consists of 13 residues. The germline V gene encodes CDR1 LGHNT and CDR2 FRNRAP. V gave up 5 bases and J gave up 9 bases, with 16 bases separating them.

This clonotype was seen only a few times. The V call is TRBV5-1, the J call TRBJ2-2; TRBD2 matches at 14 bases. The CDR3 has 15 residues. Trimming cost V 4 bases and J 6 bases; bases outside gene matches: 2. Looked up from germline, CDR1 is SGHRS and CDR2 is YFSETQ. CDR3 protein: CASSPGLAGAGELFF. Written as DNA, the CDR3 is TGCGCCAGCAGCCCGGGACTAGCGGGGGCCGGGGAGCTGTTTTTT.

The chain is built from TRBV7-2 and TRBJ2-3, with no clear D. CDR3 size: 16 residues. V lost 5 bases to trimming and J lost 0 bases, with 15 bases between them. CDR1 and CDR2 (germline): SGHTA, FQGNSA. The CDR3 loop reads CASSPTNSRSTDTQYF. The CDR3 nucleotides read TGTGCCAGCAGCCCCACGAACAGCCGAAGCACAGATACGCAGTATTTT.

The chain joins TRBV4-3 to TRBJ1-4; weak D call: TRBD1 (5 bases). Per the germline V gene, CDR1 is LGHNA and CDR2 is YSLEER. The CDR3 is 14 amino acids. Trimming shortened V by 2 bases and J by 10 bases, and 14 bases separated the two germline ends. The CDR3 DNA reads TGCGCCAGCAGCCAACAGGGCGAGGATGGAAAACTGTTTTTT. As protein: CASSQQGEDGKLFF.

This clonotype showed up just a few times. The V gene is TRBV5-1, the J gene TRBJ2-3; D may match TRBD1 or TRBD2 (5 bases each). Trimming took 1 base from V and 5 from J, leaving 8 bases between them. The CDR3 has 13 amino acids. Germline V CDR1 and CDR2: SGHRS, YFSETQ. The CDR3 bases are TGCGCCAGCAGCTTGATGAGGGGAGATACGCAGTATTTT. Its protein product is CASSLMRGDTQYF.

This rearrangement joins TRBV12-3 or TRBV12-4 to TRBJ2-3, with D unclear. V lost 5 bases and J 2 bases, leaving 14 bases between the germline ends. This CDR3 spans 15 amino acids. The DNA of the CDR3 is TGTGCCAGCAGTCACGGGTTCGGCCACACAGATACGCAGTATTTT. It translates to CASSHGFGHTDTQYF.

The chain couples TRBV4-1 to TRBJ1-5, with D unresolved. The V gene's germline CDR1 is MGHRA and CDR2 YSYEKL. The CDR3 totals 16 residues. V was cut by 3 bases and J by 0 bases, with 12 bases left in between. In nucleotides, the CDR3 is TGCGCCAGCAGCCAGGTTTATGGGTCTAGCAATCAGCCCCAGCATTTT. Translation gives CASSQVYGSSNQPQHF.

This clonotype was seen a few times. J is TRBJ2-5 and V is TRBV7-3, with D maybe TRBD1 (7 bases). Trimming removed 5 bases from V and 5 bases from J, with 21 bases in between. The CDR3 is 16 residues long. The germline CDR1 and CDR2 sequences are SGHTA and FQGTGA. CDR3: CASSRRGGTVAETQYF. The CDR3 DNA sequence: TGTGCCAGCAGCCGGCGTGGGGGGACAGTGGCGGAGACCCAGTACTTC.

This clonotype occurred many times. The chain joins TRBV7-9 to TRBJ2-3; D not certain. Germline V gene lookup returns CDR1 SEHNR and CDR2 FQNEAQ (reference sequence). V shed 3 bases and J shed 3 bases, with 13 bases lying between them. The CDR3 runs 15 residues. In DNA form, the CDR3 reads TGTGCCAGCAGCTTGATGGGGTTAGCAACAGATACGCAGTATTTT. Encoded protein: CASSLMGLATDTQYF. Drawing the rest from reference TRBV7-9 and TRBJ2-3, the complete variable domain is DTGVSQNPRHKITKRGQNVTFRCDPISEHNRLYWYRQTLGQGPEFLTYFQNEAQLEKSRLLSDRFSAERPKGSFSTLEIQRTEQGDSAMYLCASSLMGLATDTQYFGPGTRLTVL.

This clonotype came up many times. The CDR3 is CASSSRGIPQHF. CDR3 coding DNA: TGTGCCAGCAGTTCAAGAGGGATCCCCCAGCATTTT. The chain joins TRBV6-5 to TRBJ1-5; D is unresolved. The CDR3 totals 12 residues. Between the trimmed V and J ends, which lost 4 bases and 10 bases, there was a span of 11 bases. Germline CDR1 and CDR2: MNHEY and SVGAGI.

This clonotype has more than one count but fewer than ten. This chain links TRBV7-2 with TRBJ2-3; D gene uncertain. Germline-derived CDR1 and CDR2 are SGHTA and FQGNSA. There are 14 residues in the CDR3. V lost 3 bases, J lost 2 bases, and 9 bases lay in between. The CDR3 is CASSFRASTDTQYF. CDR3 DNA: TGTGCCAGCAGCTTTAGGGCCTCCACAGATACGCAGTATTTT.

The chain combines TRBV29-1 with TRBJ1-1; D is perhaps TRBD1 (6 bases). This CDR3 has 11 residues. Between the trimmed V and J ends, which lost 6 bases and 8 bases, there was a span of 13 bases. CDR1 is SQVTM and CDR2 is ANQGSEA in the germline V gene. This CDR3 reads CSVGANEEAFF. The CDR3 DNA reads TGCAGCGTGGGGGCCAACGAGGAAGCTTTCTTT.

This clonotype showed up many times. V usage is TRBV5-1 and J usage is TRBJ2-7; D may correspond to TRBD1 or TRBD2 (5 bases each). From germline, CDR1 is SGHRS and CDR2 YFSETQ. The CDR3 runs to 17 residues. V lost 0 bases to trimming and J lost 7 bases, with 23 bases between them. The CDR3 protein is CASSLGQLGDVVGEQYV. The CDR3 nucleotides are TGCGCCAGCAGCTTGGGGCAGCTGGGGGACGTCGTTGGGGAGCAGTACGTC.

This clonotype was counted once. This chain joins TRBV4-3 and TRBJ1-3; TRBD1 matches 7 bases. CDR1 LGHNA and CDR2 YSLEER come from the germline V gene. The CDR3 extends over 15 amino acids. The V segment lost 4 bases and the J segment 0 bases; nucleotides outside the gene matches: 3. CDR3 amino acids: CASSRGQNSGNTIYF. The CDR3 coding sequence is TGCGCCAGCAGCCGGGGACAGAACTCTGGAAACACCATATATTTT.

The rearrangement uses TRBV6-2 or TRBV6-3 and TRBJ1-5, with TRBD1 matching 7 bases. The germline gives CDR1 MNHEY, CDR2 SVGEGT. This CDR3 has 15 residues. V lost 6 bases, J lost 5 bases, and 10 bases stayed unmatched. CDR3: CASRVQGMGHQPQHF. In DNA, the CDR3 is TGTGCCAGCAGGGTACAGGGGATGGGGCATCAGCCCCAGCATTTT.

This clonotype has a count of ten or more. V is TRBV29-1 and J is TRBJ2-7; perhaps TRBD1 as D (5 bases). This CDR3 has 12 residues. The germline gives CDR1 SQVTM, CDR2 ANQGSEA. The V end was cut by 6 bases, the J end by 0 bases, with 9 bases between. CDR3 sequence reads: CSVVTVSYEQYV. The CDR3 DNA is TGCAGCGTGGTGACAGTCTCCTACGAGCAGTACGTC.

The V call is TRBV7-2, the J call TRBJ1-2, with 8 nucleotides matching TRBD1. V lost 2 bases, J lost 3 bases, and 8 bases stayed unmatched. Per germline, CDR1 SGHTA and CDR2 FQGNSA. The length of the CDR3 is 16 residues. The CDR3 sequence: CASSLRAGGVDYGYTF. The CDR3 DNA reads TGTGCCAGCAGCTTAAGGGCAGGGGGCGTCGACTATGGCTACACCTTC.

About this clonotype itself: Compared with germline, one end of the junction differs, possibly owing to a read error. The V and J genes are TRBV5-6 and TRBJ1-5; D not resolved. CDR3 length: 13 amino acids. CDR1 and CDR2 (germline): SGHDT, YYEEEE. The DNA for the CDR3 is TGTGACAGCAGTCCCGGGAGAAATCAGCCCCAGCATTTT. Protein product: CDSSPGRNQPQHF.

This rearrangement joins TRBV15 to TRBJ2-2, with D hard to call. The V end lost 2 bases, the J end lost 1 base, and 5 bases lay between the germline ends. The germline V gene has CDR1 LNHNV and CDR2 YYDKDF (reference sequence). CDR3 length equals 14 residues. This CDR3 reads CATSRNKNTGELFF. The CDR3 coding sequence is TGTGCCACCAGCAGAAACAAGAACACCGGGGAGCTGTTTTTT.

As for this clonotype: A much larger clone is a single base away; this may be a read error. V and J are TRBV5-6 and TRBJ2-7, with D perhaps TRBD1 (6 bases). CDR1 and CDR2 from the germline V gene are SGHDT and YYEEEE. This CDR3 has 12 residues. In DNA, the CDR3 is TGTGCCCGCAGCATGGGGACATACGAGCAGTACGTC. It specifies CARSMGTYEQYV.

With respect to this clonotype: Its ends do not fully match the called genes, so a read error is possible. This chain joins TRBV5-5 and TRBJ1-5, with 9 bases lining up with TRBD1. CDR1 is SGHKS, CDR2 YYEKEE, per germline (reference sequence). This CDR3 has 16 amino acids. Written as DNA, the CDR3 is TGTGCCAGCAGCACTACAGGGGGCTATAGCAATCAGCCACAGCATTTT. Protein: CASSTTGGYSNQPQHF.

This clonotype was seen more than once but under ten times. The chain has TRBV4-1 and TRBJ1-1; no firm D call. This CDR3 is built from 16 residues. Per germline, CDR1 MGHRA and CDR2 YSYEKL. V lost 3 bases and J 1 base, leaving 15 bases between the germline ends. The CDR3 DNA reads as TGCGCCAGCAGCCACAAATGGAACCCAACGAACACTGAAGCTTTCTTT. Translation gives CASSHKWNPTNTEAFF.

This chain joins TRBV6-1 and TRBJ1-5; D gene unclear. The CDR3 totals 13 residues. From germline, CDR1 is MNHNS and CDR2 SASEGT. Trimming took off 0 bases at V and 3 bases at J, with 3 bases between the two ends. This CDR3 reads CASSEADNQPQHF. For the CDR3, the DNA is TGTGCCAGCAGTGAAGCGGACAATCAGCCCCAGCATTTT.

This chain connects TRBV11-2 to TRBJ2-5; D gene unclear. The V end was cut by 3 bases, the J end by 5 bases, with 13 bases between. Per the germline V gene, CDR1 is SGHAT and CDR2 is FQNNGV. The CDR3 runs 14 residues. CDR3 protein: CASSFGWADETQYF. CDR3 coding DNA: TGTGCCAGCAGCTTCGGTTGGGCAGACGAGACCCAGTACTTC.